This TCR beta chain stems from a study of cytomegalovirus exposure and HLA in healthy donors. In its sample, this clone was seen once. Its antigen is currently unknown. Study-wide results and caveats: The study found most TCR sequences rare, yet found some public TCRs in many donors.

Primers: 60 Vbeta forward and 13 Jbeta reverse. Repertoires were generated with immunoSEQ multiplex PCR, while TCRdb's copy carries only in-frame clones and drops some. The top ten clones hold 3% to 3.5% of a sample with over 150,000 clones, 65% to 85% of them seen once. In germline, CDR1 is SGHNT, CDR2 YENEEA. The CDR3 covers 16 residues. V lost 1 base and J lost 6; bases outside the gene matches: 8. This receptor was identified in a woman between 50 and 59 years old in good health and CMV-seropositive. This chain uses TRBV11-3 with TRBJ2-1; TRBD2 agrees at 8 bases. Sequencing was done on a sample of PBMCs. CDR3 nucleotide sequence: TGTGCCAGCAGCTTAGCCTCCGGGACTAGAACCAATGAGCAGTTCTTC. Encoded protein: CASSLASGTRTNEQFF.